This is a list of T cell receptor beta chains from one sample in a study of cytomegalovirus exposure and HLA in healthy donors. Data came from immunoSEQ multiplex PCR; TCRdb stores just in-frame clones and leaves some out. The data contain 150,000 to 200,000 clones, 70% to 90% of them singletons. Source material: PBMCs. These receptors were taken from a young woman in good health and CMV-seronegative. CDR3s include the opening cysteine and the closing phenylalanine or tryptophan. The order of the fields is V gene, D gene, J gene, clone size, CDR3 protein, CDR3 DNA. The D gene is left open where the match is weak. Some rows mark clone size as missing; the rest say once, few, many or name a class of expanded clone.

TRBV6-1,.,TRBJ1-5,.,CASSGRPQGNQPQHF,TGTGCCAGCAGCGGCCGTCCCCAGGGCAATCAGCCCCAGCATTTT
TRBV6-5,.,TRBJ1-4,few,CASRPWTDEKLFF,TGTGCCAGCAGACCATGGACAGATGAAAAACTGTTTTTT
TRBV7-7,.,TRBJ2-2,.,CASSSSGLNTGELFF,TGTGCTAGCAGCTCGAGCGGTCTGAACACCGGGGAGCTGTTTTTT
TRBV6-6,.,TRBJ2-2,.,CASSSTGELFF,TGTGCCAGCAGTTCGACCGGGGAGCTGTTTTTT
TRBV5-1,.,TRBJ1-1,.,CASSLEAGLNTEAFF,TGCGCCAGCAGCTTGGAGGCAGGGCTGAACACTGAAGCTTTCTTT
TRBV6-5,TRBD2,TRBJ2-7,.,CASSPWDYAYEQYF,TGTGCCAGCAGTCCTTGGGACTACGCCTACGAGCAGTACTTC
TRBV9,TRBD1,TRBJ1-6,few,CASSPGQGGNSPLHF,TGTGCCAGCAGCCCCGGACAGGGAGGTAATTCACCCCTCCACTTT
TRBV5-1,TRBD1,TRBJ1-2,.,CASSYDRVTNYGYTF,TGCGCCAGCAGCTACGACAGGGTTACTAACTATGGCTACACCTTC
TRBV7-2,.,TRBJ1-5,.,CASSLWAASNQPQHF,TGTGCCAGCAGCTTATGGGCCGCCAGCAATCAGCCCCAGCATTTT
TRBV5-4,TRBD2,TRBJ2-3,few,CASRRENTDTQYF,TGTGCCAGCAGGCGGGAGAACACAGATACGCAGTATTTT
TRBV10-3,.,TRBJ1-2,.,CAISDRGSPNYGYTF,TGTGCCATCAGTGACAGGGGTTCTCCTAACTATGGCTACACCTTC
TRBV9,TRBD2,TRBJ2-1,.,CASSRAGGLNEQFF,TGTGCCAGCAGCAGAGCGGGGGGGCTAAATGAGCAGTTCTTC
TRBV13,.,TRBJ2-7,.,CASSLGPPSYEQYF,TGTGCCAGCAGCTTAGGCCCCCCATCCTACGAGCAGTACTTC
TRBV27,.,TRBJ2-2,.,CASSFEGRGAGELFF,TGTGCCAGCAGTTTTGAAGGGAGGGGGGCCGGGGAGCTGTTTTTT
TRBV7-9,TRBD1,TRBJ1-1,.,CASREKGQGSTEAFF,TGTGCCAGCAGGGAAAAGGGACAGGGAAGCACTGAAGCTTTCTTT
TRBV7-9,TRBD1,TRBJ1-4,once,CASSLGQGAYEKLFF,TGTGCCAGCAGCTTAGGACAGGGGGCCTATGAAAAACTGTTTTTT
TRBV27,TRBD2,TRBJ2-3,once,CASSSGLAGADTQYF,TGTGCCAGCAGTTCGGGACTAGCGGGGGCTGATACGCAGTATTTT
TRBV28,TRBD2,TRBJ2-5,.,CASSSPGGEQYF,TGTGCCAGCAGTTCCCCTGGGGGGGAGCAGTACTTC
TRBV5-6,.,TRBJ1-2,.,CASSSMTVLYGYTF,TGTGCCAGCAGCTCCATGACAGTCCTCTATGGCTACACCTTC
TRBV14,.,TRBJ1-5,few,CASSPRTGGVNQPQHF,TGTGCCAGCAGCCCAAGGACCGGAGGGGTCAATCAGCCCCAGCATTTT
TRBV10-1,TRBD1,TRBJ2-7,.,CASRGDSTYEQYF,TGCGCCAGCAGGGGGGACAGTACCTACGAGCAGTACTTC
TRBV5-4,.,TRBJ1-3,.,CASSLYRGTDSGNTIYF,TGTGCCAGCAGCTTGTACCGGGGGACCGACTCTGGAAACACCATATATTTT
TRBV4-1,.,TRBJ2-7,.,CASSQVAEGYEQYF,TGCGCCAGCAGCCAAGTAGCGGAGGGCTACGAGCAGTACTTC
TRBV28,TRBD2,TRBJ2-1,.,CASRPSGRANEQFF,TGTGCCAGCAGACCGAGCGGGAGGGCCAATGAGCAGTTCTTC
TRBV5-4,TRBD1,TRBJ1-4,.,CASSQGQGLFATNEKLFF,TGTGCCAGCAGCCAGGGACAGGGGTTATTTGCAACTAATGAAAAACTGTTTTTT
TRBV5-4,.,TRBJ2-5,.,CASSPYGGQGETQYF,TGTGCCAGCAGCCCATACGGTGGGCAGGGAGAGACCCAGTACTTC
TRBV11-2,.,TRBJ2-5,.,CASSLLLRETQYF,TGTGCCAGCAGCTTACTCCTTCGGGAGACCCAGTACTTC
TRBV18,TRBD1,TRBJ2-2,once,CASSSLRQGWTTNTGELFF,TGTGCCAGCTCATCCCTTCGACAGGGATGGACAACGAACACCGGGGAGCTGTTTTTT
TRBV7-9,.,TRBJ1-1,.,CASSLGGSEAFF,TGTGCCAGCAGCTTGGGAGGGAGTGAAGCTTTCTTT
TRBV7-6,TRBD2,TRBJ2-7,.,CASSLEVASGNEQYF,TGTGCCAGCAGCTTAGAAGTGGCTAGCGGGAACGAGCAGTACTTC
TRBV7-2,.,TRBJ1-2,.,CASSLVQNRLEYGYTF,TGTGCCAGCAGCTTAGTCCAGAACAGGTTGGAATATGGCTACACCTTC
TRBV2,TRBD1,TRBJ2-7,few,CASSEGTPGQVIEQYF,TGTGCCAGCAGCGAGGGGACCCCGGGACAGGTTATAGAGCAGTACTTC
TRBV6-1,.,TRBJ2-1,.,CASSELGGGSTYNEQFF,TGTGCCAGCAGTGAACTAGGGGGGGGATCAACCTACAATGAGCAGTTCTTC
TRBV9,.,TRBJ1-2,.,CASSPRQANYGYTF,TGTGCCAGCAGCCCCAGACAGGCGAACTATGGCTACACCTTC
TRBV30,TRBD2,TRBJ2-7,once,CAWSGPFSGRAIYEQYF,TGTGCCTGGAGTGGTCCTTTTAGCGGGAGGGCCATTTACGAGCAGTACTTC
TRBV5-1,.,TRBJ2-1,.,CASSLVRVSYNEQFF,TGCGCCAGCAGCTTGGTTCGGGTTTCCTACAATGAGCAGTTCTTC
TRBV25-1,TRBD1,TRBJ2-5,few,CASSETRTGSQETQYF,TGTGCCAGCAGTGAGACAAGGACAGGGTCCCAAGAGACCCAGTACTTC
TRBV18,TRBD1,TRBJ1-2,.,CASSPSRSDREFLYGYTF,TGTGCCAGCTCACCCTCAAGATCCGACAGGGAATTCCTGTATGGCTACACCTTC
TRBV6-6,.,TRBJ1-5,.,CASSQAGSGQPQHF,TGTGCCAGCAGTCAAGCTGGATCAGGTCAGCCCCAGCATTTT
TRBV27,.,TRBJ1-4,.,CASSPTGTNEKLFF,TGTGCCAGCAGTCCGACAGGTACTAATGAAAAACTGTTTTTT
TRBV6-5,TRBD2,TRBJ2-2,.,CASSYLAGGTGELFF,TGTGCCAGCAGTTACTTGGCGGGAGGCACCGGGGAGCTGTTTTTT
TRBV28,.,TRBJ1-1,.,CASRLKSTEAFF,TGTGCCAGCAGACTCAAGTCCACTGAAGCTTTCTTT
TRBV7-2,TRBD1,TRBJ2-7,.,CASSLIGDRAYEQYF,TGTGCCAGCAGCCTTATAGGGGACAGGGCCTACGAGCAGTACTTC
TRBV6-1,.,TRBJ2-5,few,CASSEAAERTQYF,TGTGCCAGCAGTGAAGCGGCCGAAAGGACCCAGTACTTC
TRBV5-6,.,TRBJ1-4,.,CASSLQGLNEKLFF,TGTGCCAGCAGCCTCCAGGGGCTTAATGAAAAACTGTTTTTT
TRBV7-7,TRBD1,TRBJ1-3,.,CASSFSEGAGNTIYF,TGTGCTAGCAGCTTCTCGGAGGGGGCAGGAAACACCATATATTTT